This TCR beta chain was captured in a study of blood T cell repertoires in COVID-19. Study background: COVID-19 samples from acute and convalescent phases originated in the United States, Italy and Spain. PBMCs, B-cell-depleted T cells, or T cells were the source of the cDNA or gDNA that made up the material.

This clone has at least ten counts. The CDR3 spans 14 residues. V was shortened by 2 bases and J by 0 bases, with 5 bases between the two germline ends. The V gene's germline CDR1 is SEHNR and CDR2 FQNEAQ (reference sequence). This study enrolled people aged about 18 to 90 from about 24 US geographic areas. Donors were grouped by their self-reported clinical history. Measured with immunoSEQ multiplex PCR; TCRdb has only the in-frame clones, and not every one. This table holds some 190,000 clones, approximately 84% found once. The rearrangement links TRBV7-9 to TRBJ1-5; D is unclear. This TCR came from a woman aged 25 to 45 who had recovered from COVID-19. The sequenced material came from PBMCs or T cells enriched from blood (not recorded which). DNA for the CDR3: TGTGCCAGCAGCTTAATTAATAGCAATCAGCCCCAGCATTTT. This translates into CASSLINSNQPQHF.